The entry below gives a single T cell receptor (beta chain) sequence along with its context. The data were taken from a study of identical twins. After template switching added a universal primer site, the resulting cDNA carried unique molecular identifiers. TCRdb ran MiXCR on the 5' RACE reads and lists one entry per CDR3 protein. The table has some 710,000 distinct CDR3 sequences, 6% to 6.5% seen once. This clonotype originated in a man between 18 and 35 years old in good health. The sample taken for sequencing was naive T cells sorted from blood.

The CDR3 spells CASSPNTPGELFF. CDR3 sequence (DNA): TGTGCCAGCAGCCCGAATACCCCCGGGGAGCTGTTTTTT. The genes are TRBV5-5 and TRBJ2-2; D uncertain. The V gene's germline CDR1 is SGHKS and CDR2 YYEKEE (reference sequence). V was pared by 4 bases and J by 6 bases, with 10 bases between. The CDR3 consists of 13 residues.